Following are 23 T cell receptor beta chains from one sample sequenced in a study of CD8+ T cells in alopecia areata (dated 2018 in TCRdb). The library relied on the immunoSEQ multiplex PCR assay. To provide template for TCR sequencing, every sample had RNA extracted and reverse transcribed into cDNA. In its TCRdb copy, this immuneACCESS table keeps in-frame sequences only and misses some clones. Where compared with another copy, unresolved V genes explain less than half of these, and the others have no known cause. A total of around 21,000 clones appear in this sample, over 50% of them only once. 8% to 9% of the sample is taken by the ten largest. The time point label on this specimen signifies: 4 weeks on oral tofacitinib. Taken with the paper, the label for treatment or condition translates to: oral pan-JAK inhibitor, 5-10 mg twice daily. Lesional scalp punch biopsies and peripheral blood were obtained from alopecia areata patients.

The material was skin, obtained at week 4, from a patient treated with tofacitinib. The receptor set was obtained from a human donor with alopecia areata.

The V gene is TRBV18, the J gene TRBJ2-5; D is undetermined. V was clipped by 3 bases and J by 0 bases, with 8 bases between them. The germline V gene has CDR1 KGHSH and CDR2 LQKENI. The CDR3 extends over 14 amino acids. The CDR3 spells CASSPWMNQETQYF. As DNA, the CDR3 is TGTGCCAGCTCACCCTGGATGAACCAAGAGACCCAGTACTTC.

This clone came up a few times. The chain joins TRBV7-9 to TRBJ1-1; D not resolved. CDR3 size: 14 residues. In germline, CDR1 is SEHNR, CDR2 FQNEAQ (reference sequence). The V end lost 1 base, the J end lost 4 bases, and 10 bases lay between the germline ends. The CDR3 loop reads CASSLGDDTTEAFF. The CDR3 region has the DNA TGTGCCAGCAGCTTAGGGGATGATACCACTGAAGCTTTCTTT.

The chain employs TRBV5-5 and TRBJ2-3; D perhaps matches TRBD2 (5 bases). The germline CDR1 and CDR2 sequences are SGHKS and YYEKEE (reference sequence). The CDR3 loop spans 15 amino acids. V was clipped by 2 bases and J by 2 bases, with 12 bases between them. The DNA of the CDR3 is TGTGCCAGCAGCTTCAGCGGAAGGTCCACAGATACGCAGTATTTT. Amino acids: CASSFSGRSTDTQYF.

This clone is judged medium-sized. The rearrangement joins TRBV2 to TRBJ2-7, with 7 bases matching TRBD1. This CDR3 has 14 amino acids. V was pared by 6 bases and J by 3 bases, with 8 bases of the junction left unmatched. CDR1 is SNHLY, CDR2 FYNNEI, per germline. CDR3 region: CASSPTTGSYEQYF. The DNA for the CDR3 is TGTGCCAGCAGCCCGACGACAGGGAGCTACGAGCAGTACTTC. Based on the CDR3 plus reference TRBV2 and TRBJ2-7, the full variable domain is EPEVTQTPSHQVTQMGQEVILRCVPISNHLYFYWYRQILGQKVEFLVSFYNNEISEKSEIFDDQFSVERPDGSNFTLKIRSTKLEDSAMYFCASSPTTGSYEQYFGPGTRLTVT.

The CDR3 DNA reads TGCGCCAGCAGCTTGGCAGGACAGGGGAACACTGAAGCTTTCTTT. Its translation is CASSLAGQGNTEAFF. V and J are TRBV5-1 and TRBJ1-1; 8 nucleotides line up with TRBD1. Germline V gene data show CDR1 as SGHRS and CDR2 as YFSETQ. Trimming took 0 bases from V and 1 from J; bases not matched to a gene: 2. The CDR3 is 15 residues long.

The chain recombines TRBV6-6 with TRBJ2-7, with D perhaps matching TRBD2 (6 bases). Trimming stripped 6 bases from V and 4 bases from J, with 13 bases between. CDR1 and CDR2 from the germline V gene are MNHNY and SVGAGI (reference sequence). The CDR3 is made up of 13 amino acids. Written as DNA, the CDR3 is TGTGCCAGCAGCCCCGGGACTTTTTACGAGCAGTACTTC. Amino acids: CASSPGTFYEQYF.

With regard to this clone: One end of the junction varies from germline; a read error may be responsible. Other DNA sequences in this specimen translate into the identical CDR3. V and J are TRBV7-7 and TRBJ2-2; possible D gene TRBD2, 5 bases. Germline CDR1 is SSHAT and CDR2 is FNYEAQ (reference sequence). This CDR3 is built from 14 residues. The CDR3: CASSLRENTGELFF. CDR3 coding DNA: TGTGCTAGCAGCTTACGGGAGAACACCGGGGAGCTGTTTTTT.

This clone was recorded a few times. The V and J genes are TRBV28 and TRBJ2-4; D perhaps matches TRBD1 (6 bases). CDR1 is MDHEN and CDR2 is SYDVKM in the germline V gene. CDR3 length: 18 residues. The V and J ends lost 5 bases and 3 bases respectively, with 23 bases between them. CDR3 in amino acids: CASSPWGKGVAGKNIQYF. The CDR3 DNA sequence: TGTGCCAGCAGTCCCTGGGGCAAGGGGGTCGCGGGCAAAAACATTCAGTACTTC.

The J gene is TRBJ2-7, the V gene TRBV6-6; D remains ambiguous. The CDR3 is 14 residues long. CDR1 and CDR2 (germline): MNHNY, SVGAGI (reference sequence). The germline V and J ends were trimmed by 2 bases and 2 bases, with 10 bases remaining between them. DNA of the CDR3: TGTGCCAGCAGTTACAACCAGCAAACCTACGAGCAGTACTTC. Its protein product is CASSYNQQTYEQYF.

This clone occurred a few times. This chain connects TRBV6-5 to TRBJ2-7, with D perhaps given as TRBD1 or TRBD2 (5 bases each). Trimming removed 2 bases from V and 5 bases from J, with 16 bases in between. The CDR3 is made up of 15 amino acids. The germline V gene has CDR1 MNHEY and CDR2 SVGAGI. Written as DNA, the CDR3 is TGTGCCAGCAGTTACGGCAGGGCTCCGGGGCACGAGCAGTACTTC. It codes for CASSYGRAPGHEQYF.

The V and J genes are TRBV6-5 and TRBJ1-2; no clear D gene. Germline CDR1 MNHEY, CDR2 SVGAGI. V was clipped by 0 bases and J by 5 bases, with 7 bases between them. This CDR3 is built from 13 residues. The CDR3 DNA is TGTGCCAGCAGTTACTCGACGAGTTATGGCTACACCTTC. The encoded protein is CASSYSTSYGYTF.

This clone has more than one count but fewer than ten. V usage is TRBV28 and J usage is TRBJ2-7; no clear D gene. Trimming removed 4 bases at V and 4 bases at J, with 5 bases between. Looked up from germline, CDR1 is MDHEN and CDR2 is SYDVKM. CDR3 size: 11 residues. DNA of the CDR3: TGTGCCAGCAGTTGGAAATACGAGCAGTACTTC. Its translation: CASSWKYEQYF.

The gene calls are TRBV5-5 and TRBJ1-1, with D perhaps matching TRBD1 (5 bases). CDR1 SGHKS and CDR2 YYEKEE come from the germline V gene (reference sequence). The CDR3 is 14 residues long. With 1 base removed from V and 5 bases from J, the gap between germline ends came to 12 bases. CDR3 protein: CASSLWGGGTEAFF. The DNA of the CDR3 is TGTGCCAGCAGCTTGTGGGGTGGGGGTACTGAAGCTTTCTTT.

The chain links TRBV5-4 to TRBJ2-2, with a weak D call TRBD2 (6 bases). This CDR3 has 14 amino acids. V lost 4 bases and J lost 7, with 14 bases in between. CDR1 is SGHNT and CDR2 is YYREEE in the germline V gene (reference sequence). The DNA for the CDR3 is TGTGCCAGCAGCCCGACTAGTGGGTTCGGGGAGCTGTTTTTT. Protein product: CASSPTSGFGELFF.

This rearrangement joins TRBV5-1 to TRBJ1-5; 8 nucleotides match TRBD1. Germline V CDR1 and CDR2: SGHRS, YFSETQ. The CDR3 is 14 residues long. The V gene end was trimmed by 0 bases and the J gene end by 7 bases; junction bases not matched to a gene: 3. This CDR3 reads CASSLAGGGQPQHF. The CDR3 bases are TGCGCCAGCAGCTTGGCAGGGGGCGGGCAGCCCCAGCATTTT. Using reference TRBV5-1 and TRBJ1-5 for the parts outside the CDR3, the full variable domain is KAGVTQTPRYLIKTRGQQVTLSCSPISGHRSVSWYQQTPGQGLQFLFEYFSETQRNKGNFPGRFSGRQFSNSRSEMNVSTLELGDSALYLCASSLAGGGQPQHFGDGTRLSIL.

This chain uses TRBV4-3 with TRBJ1-2; D may be TRBD1 (5 bases). In germline, CDR1 is LGHNA, CDR2 YSLEER. The CDR3 contains 13 residues. V dropped 4 bases and J dropped 8 bases, with 14 bases sitting between them. The CDR3, as DNA: TGCGCCAGCAGCCTCCGGGACCTCTCGGGCTACACCTTC. Translating gives CASSLRDLSGYTF.

This clone was observed a handful of times. The chain is built from TRBV6-1 and TRBJ1-2, with D perhaps TRBD1 (5 bases). This CDR3 region has 14 residues. V was shortened by 7 bases and J by 14 bases, with 26 bases between the two germline ends. The germline V gene has CDR1 MNHNS and CDR2 SASEGT. CDR3 sequence reads: CASKITGTASLWTF. In nucleotides, the CDR3 is TGTGCCAGCAAAATTACGGGGACCGCGTCGCTGTGGACCTTC.

The gene calls are TRBV12-5 and TRBJ2-1; TRBD2 matches at 10 bases. Germline values: CDR1 LGHNT, CDR2 FRNRAP. V lost 1 base to trimming and J lost 8 bases; unmatched junction nucleotides: 8. The CDR3 extends over 16 amino acids. CDR3 DNA: TGTGCTAGTGGTTTGGGTACTAGCGGGGCGTCGGATGAGCAGTTCTTC. Translated: CASGLGTSGASDEQFF.

This rearrangement joins TRBV27 to TRBJ2-1; TRBD1 matches 11 bases. Germline V gene sequence: CDR1 MNHEY, CDR2 SMNVEV (reference sequence). V shed 1 base and J 8 bases; nucleotides not matched to a gene: 13. This CDR3 comprises 18 residues. The CDR3 loop is CASSLYSGGQGVSYEQFF. The CDR3 nucleotides are TGTGCCAGCAGTTTATATAGTGGGGGACAGGGGGTAAGCTATGAGCAGTTCTTC.

In its sample, this clone was seen a few times. This chain connects TRBV6-5 to TRBJ1-5; D call uncertain. V dropped 6 bases and J dropped 6 bases, with 12 bases sitting between them. The CDR3 spans 13 residues. Germline V gene lookup returns CDR1 MNHEY and CDR2 SVGAGI. In nucleotides, the CDR3 is TGTGCCAGCAGGGGCGAAGTGGTTCAGCCCCAGCATTTT. Translation gives CASRGEVVQPQHF.

The V call is TRBV28, the J call TRBJ2-7; the match to TRBD1 covers 7 bases. Unmatched junction bases numbered 4, after V lost 6 bases and J lost 2 bases. Germline CDR1 and CDR2: MDHEN and SYDVKM. This CDR3 region has 13 residues. The CDR3 DNA reads TGTGCCAGCAGCGTGACAGGGCCCTACGAGCAGTACTTC. This gives the protein CASSVTGPYEQYF.

In this sample, this clone turned up a few times. Written as DNA, the CDR3 is TGTGCCAGCAGCTCCCAGGGGTCCGGAGGGGCCAACGTCCTGACTTTC. Residues: CASSSQGSGGANVLTF. The rearrangement uses TRBV5-5 and TRBJ2-6; weak D call: TRBD1 (6 bases). This CDR3 is 16 amino acids long. From germline, CDR1 is SGHKS and CDR2 YYEKEE (reference sequence). Between the trimmed V and J ends, which lost 3 bases and 4 bases, there was a span of 14 bases.

This clone was counted only a few times. The chain combines TRBV6-5 with TRBJ2-5, with D unclear. The CDR3 totals 12 residues. V was shortened by 6 bases and J by 1 base, with 6 bases between the two germline ends. CDR1 and CDR2 (germline): MNHEY, SVGAGI. The CDR3 region is CASSRPQETQYF. The CDR3, as DNA: TGTGCCAGCAGCAGGCCCCAAGAGACCCAGTACTTC.